One sample yielded the 23 T cell receptor beta chains listed below, sequenced in a study of Graves' ophthalmopathy and Graves' hyperthyroidism. CDR3 regions of TCR beta were amplified from RNA transcripts. The authors performed first-round RT-PCR with HTBI primers and then a second-round multiplex PCR. TCRdb re-derived calls from the multiplex PCR reads in MiXCR, one entry per CDR3 protein. The sample has hundreds of thousands of distinct CDR3 sequences, under 50% seen once; the top ten hold over 2.5%. Input material: peripheral blood. The receptors shown here come from an adult man with Graves' ophthalmopathy.

Details on this clonotype: The junction does not match germline at one end; this may be a read error. V is TRBV10-2 and J is TRBJ2-3; 7 nucleotides agree with TRBD1. CDR3 length equals 18 residues. CDR1 WSHSY and CDR2 SAAADI come from the germline V gene. The CDR3: CASRSGDSDTVGTDTQYF. CDR3 DNA sequence: TGTGCCAGCAGATCAGGGGACAGCGATACGGTCGGCACAGATACGCAGTATTTT.

The chain is built from TRBV9 and TRBJ1-2, with 7 bases that match TRBD1. The CDR3 has 14 amino acids. V dropped 3 bases and J dropped 9; count of bases not matched to a gene: 11. Germline lookup yields CDR1 SGDLS and CDR2 YYNGEE. DNA for the CDR3: TGTGCCAGCAGCGCCGGGGGACAGCTGAACAGCTACACCTTC. It yields the protein CASSAGGQLNSYTF.

Many counts were recorded for this clonotype. The V gene is TRBV20-1, the J gene TRBJ2-5; 7 bases are a match to TRBD2. Germline CDR1 reads DFQATT; CDR2 reads SNEGSKA (reference sequence). Unmatched junction bases numbered 4, after V lost 1 base and J lost 5 bases. CDR3 length equals 13 residues. In DNA, the CDR3 is TGCAGTGCTAGAGGGGAGGGAGGGGAGACCCAGTACTTC. It is translated as CSARGEGGETQYF.

This sequence joins TRBV20-1 and TRBJ2-5; no definite D call. The germline V gene encodes CDR1 DFQATT and CDR2 SNEGSKA (reference sequence). V dropped 0 bases and J dropped 3 bases, with 8 bases sitting between them. The CDR3 consists of 13 residues. The CDR3 nucleotides read TGCAGTGCTAGAGATCCACATAAAGAGACCCAGTACTTC. Translating gives CSARDPHKETQYF.

This clonotype was seen ten or more times. The gene calls are TRBV25-1 and TRBJ2-7; tentatively, D is TRBD2 (6 bases). In germline, CDR1 is MGHDK, CDR2 SYGVNS. This CDR3 has 13 residues. The V end was cut by 7 bases, the J end by 6 bases, with 16 bases between. In nucleotides, the CDR3 is TGTGCCAGCACCTCAATGAGGGGAGGCGAGCAGTACTTC. Translating it yields CASTSMRGGEQYF.

V is TRBV9 and J is TRBJ2-5, with D tentatively TRBD1 (6 bases). Trimming left V 4 bases short and J 6 bases short, with 19 bases between. Germline values: CDR1 SGDLS, CDR2 YYNGEE. The CDR3 spans 15 residues. Written as DNA, the CDR3 is TGTGCCAGCAGCCAATCGGCAGGGGCTGGTAAGACCCAGTACTTC. It codes for CASSQSAGAGKTQYF.

Concerning this clonotype itself: At one end, the junction sequence differs from germline, possibly due to a read error. V usage is TRBV10-3 and J usage is TRBJ2-6; a weak D match, TRBD1 (5 bases). The CDR3 sequence is 16 residues long. Germline loops: CDR1 ENHRY, CDR2 SYGVKD. The chain's CDR3 is CASSLYFSSGANVLAF. In DNA, the CDR3 is TGTGCCAGCAGTTTATATTTCTCCTCTGGGGCCAACGTCCTGGCTTTC.

The count of this clonotype is one. This sequence joins TRBV10-3 and TRBJ2-5, with TRBD2 matching over 15 bases. This CDR3 has 16 amino acids. Germline CDR1 reads ENHRY; CDR2 reads SYGVKD. With 7 bases clipped from V and 5 bases from J, the junction kept 8 bases outside the gene matches. The CDR3 coding sequence is TGTGCCATCACCGGCGGACTAGCGGGAGGGCCGGAGACCCAGTACTTC. This sequence encodes CAITGGLAGGPETQYF.

This rearrangement joins TRBV10-3 to TRBJ1-2; 10 positions match TRBD1. The CDR3 runs 14 residues. Germline V gene sequence: CDR1 ENHRY, CDR2 SYGVKD. J lost 7 bases, V lost 10 bases, and 12 bases had no gene match. CDR3 loop: CASTRGQGIPGYTF. The CDR3 nucleotides read TGTGCCAGCACCAGGGGACAGGGGATCCCTGGCTACACCTTC.

This clonotype was seen at least ten times. The CDR3 nucleotides are TGCAGCGTTGATGAGGGGGACTGCCTGCCTTGGCCCCAGCATTTT. Protein product: CSVDEGDCLPWPQHF. This sequence joins TRBV29-1 and TRBJ1-5, with a weak D call TRBD1 (6 bases). The germline CDR1 and CDR2 sequences are SQVTM and ANQGSEA. Deletions cut 3 bases from V and 9 bases from J, with 21 bases between. This CDR3 has 15 residues.

This clonotype was recorded at least ten times. The rearrangement uses TRBV9 and TRBJ1-3, with D hard to call. The CDR3 contains 14 residues. Germline assignment: CDR1 SGDLS and CDR2 YYNGEE. Trimming stripped 3 bases from V and 4 bases from J, with 11 bases between. This chain's CDR3 is CASSADSGGNTIYF. The CDR3 DNA reads TGTGCCAGCAGCGCGGACTCTGGAGGAAACACCATATATTTT.

This clonotype was seen ten or more times. The junction departs from the called germline gene at one end, perhaps through a read error. The chain joins TRBV7-9 to TRBJ2-7; TRBD1 might be the D (5 bases). CDR3 size: 13 residues. Germline CDR1 is SEHNR and CDR2 is FQNEAQ (reference sequence). CDR3 DNA sequence: TGCGCCAGCAGCTTCCAGGGCTCCTACGAGCAGTACTTC. Translation gives CASSFQGSYEQYF.

This clonotype was seen a handful of times. J is TRBJ2-7 and V is TRBV19; no clear D gene. Trimming cost V 1 base and J 2 bases, with 9 bases left between them. CDR1 is LNHDA, CDR2 SQIVND, per germline (reference sequence). The CDR3 has 14 residues. CDR3 coding DNA: TGTGCCAGTAGTATAGGCAGTATTCCCTACGAGCAGTACTTC. As protein: CASSIGSIPYEQYF. Full variable domain (remainder filled in from reference TRBV19 and TRBJ2-7): DGGITQSPKYLFRKEGQNVTLSCEQNLNHDAMYWYRQDPGQGLRLIYYSQIVNDFQKGDIAEGYSVSREKKESFPLTVTSAQKNPTAFYLCASSIGSIPYEQYFGPGTRLTVT.

This clonotype was seen repeatedly, ten times or more. The V call is TRBV25-1, the J call TRBJ1-1; D is unclear. This CDR3 has 14 residues. Germline V gene data show CDR1 as MGHDK and CDR2 as SYGVNS. Trimming shortened V by 5 bases and J by 1 base, and 11 bases separated the two germline ends. CDR3 bases: TGTGCCAGCAGTTCGGAGGGCCCGAACACTGAAGCTTTCTTT. This encodes CASSSEGPNTEAFF.

This chain connects TRBV19 to TRBJ2-3; D is unresolved. The V and J ends lost 1 base and 6 bases respectively, with 14 bases between them. Germline-derived CDR1 and CDR2 are LNHDA and SQIVND (reference sequence). There are 15 residues in the CDR3. CDR3 nucleotides: TGTGCCAGTAGTATAGGGGGAAGGGCTCCGGATACGCAGTATTTT. Its protein is CASSIGGRAPDTQYF.

About this clonotype itself: This may come from a read error, since a much larger clone is one base off. The CDR3: CASSLGVSIYEQYF. As DNA, the CDR3 is TGTGCCAGCAGCTTGGGGGTGTCAATCTACGAGCAGTACTTC. J is TRBJ2-7 and V is TRBV7-8; either TRBD1 or TRBD2 may fit D (5 bases each). Germline CDR1 reads SGHVS; CDR2 reads FQNEAQ. Trimming took 3 bases from V and 3 from J, leaving 12 bases between them. The CDR3 sequence is 14 residues long. The full variable domain, rest sourced from reference TRBV7-8 and TRBJ2-7, is GAGVSQSPRYKVAKRGQDVALRCDPISGHVSLFWYQQALGQGPEFLTYFQNEAQLDKSGLPSDRFFAERPEGSVSTLKIQRTQQEDSAVYLCASSLGVSIYEQYFGPGTRLTVT.

The table lists this clonotype with many counts. The rearrangement uses TRBV7-9 and TRBJ2-5; D call uncertain. Germline V lookup: CDR1 SEHNR, CDR2 FQNEAQ (reference sequence). Deletions cut 3 bases from V and 5 bases from J, with 7 bases between. The CDR3 consists of 12 residues. Here the CDR3 reads CASSFVWETQYF. Here the CDR3 DNA reads TGTGCCAGCAGCTTTGTTTGGGAGACCCAGTACTTC.

This clonotype was seen ten or more times. As DNA, the CDR3 is TGTGCCACCAGCAGAGCAGGCACCTCTGGAAACACCATATATTTT. Its translation: CATSRAGTSGNTIYF. J is TRBJ1-3 and V is TRBV15; D is unresolved. Germline CDR1 LNHNV, CDR2 YYDKDF (reference sequence). This CDR3 contains 15 residues. Between the trimmed V and J ends, which lost 1 base and 0 bases, there was a span of 7 bases.

This clonotype was found a few times. The gene calls are TRBV5-8 and TRBJ1-2; D is undetermined. V lost 9 bases, J lost 8 bases, and 26 bases lay in between. The CDR3 loop spans 15 amino acids. The V gene's germline CDR1 is SGHTS and CDR2 YDEGEE. The CDR3, as DNA: TGTGCCACCACGACGGCTGCCAATGGGGTTCACGGCTACACCTTC. This encodes CATTTAANGVHGYTF.

This clonotype was recorded at least ten times. V and J are TRBV29-1 and TRBJ2-5, with 8 bases matching TRBD1. J was trimmed by 5 bases and V by 3 bases; bases with no gene match: 2. Germline loops: CDR1 SQVTM, CDR2 ANQGSEA. The CDR3 runs to 12 residues. The CDR3 sequence is CSVDRGLETQYF. CDR3 nucleotides: TGCAGCGTTGACAGGGGGCTGGAGACCCAGTACTTC.

The V call is TRBV9, the J call TRBJ2-7, with D unresolved. The germline V gene has CDR1 SGDLS and CDR2 YYNGEE. The CDR3 is made up of 14 amino acids. Deletions cut 8 bases from V and 0 bases from J, with 15 bases between. The CDR3 region is CARTPWGFSYEQYF. CDR3 DNA sequence: TGTGCCAGGACCCCGTGGGGATTCTCCTACGAGCAGTACTTC.

The sample holds many counts of this clonotype. The chain joins TRBV7-2 to TRBJ2-5, with a possible D match to TRBD1 (6 bases). The CDR3 sequence is 16 residues long. Germline-derived CDR1 and CDR2 are SGHTA and FQGNSA. V lost 2 bases and J 1 base, leaving 14 bases between the germline ends. The CDR3 nucleotides are TGTGCCAGCAGCTTATCTGGCAGGGGTGGCCAAGAGACCCAGTACTTC. Its protein is CASSLSGRGGQETQYF.

V gene TRBV11-2 combines with J gene TRBJ2-7; D ambiguous. Germline V lookup: CDR1 SGHAT, CDR2 FQNNGV. The CDR3 loop spans 14 amino acids. Between the trimmed V and J ends, which lost 3 bases and 2 bases, there was a span of 11 bases. Here the CDR3 reads CASSFYGNTYEQYF. DNA of the CDR3: TGTGCCAGCAGCTTTTACGGAAATACCTACGAGCAGTACTTC.